This entry lists 20 T cell receptor beta chains sequenced from one sample in a study of response to subunit inactivated influenza vaccine. Using its own MiXCR run on the RT-PCR reads, TCRdb lists one record per CDR3 protein. The sample includes under 200,000 distinct CDR3 sequences, about 12% of them seen just once. The sample was also reused in another study, on T cells expressing NK-cell markers. That paper notes: UMIs were included in TCR beta cDNA generated by 5'RACE template switching.

The source material was CD8+ T cells sorted from PBMCs, sampled roughly 13 days after vaccination. These receptors were taken from a man aged 50 to 59 who received an inactivated influenza vaccine.

This clonotype was counted many times. This rearrangement joins TRBV7-2 to TRBJ2-7; TRBD1 matches 9 bases. The CDR3 extends over 15 amino acids. Per germline, CDR1 SGHTA and CDR2 FQGNSA. Trimming cost V 5 bases and J 1 base; bases outside gene matches: 6. The CDR3 DNA reads as TGTGCCAGCAGCCCCGGGACAGGGAGGTCCTACGAGCAGTACTTC. Translation gives CASSPGTGRSYEQYF.

V is TRBV7-9 and J is TRBJ2-2; TRBD1 matches 7 bases. Germline V gene sequence: CDR1 SEHNR, CDR2 FQNEAQ (reference sequence). Losses at the gene ends were 8 bases for V and 0 bases for J; bases not matched to a gene: 12. This CDR3 region has 17 residues. CDR3 sequence (DNA): TGTGCCAGCTCCGGGACAGCGAAGTTCGCGAACACCGGGGAGCTGTTTTTT. Translation gives CASSGTAKFANTGELFF.

The CDR3: CASSSLRGTGTSLYGTYEQYF. The CDR3 coding sequence is TGTGCCAGCAGCTCATTACGAGGTACCGGGACTAGCCTTTATGGGACCTACGAGCAGTACTTC. This chain connects TRBV11-3 to TRBJ2-7, with 9 bases aligning to TRBD2. Trimming removed 4 bases from V and 2 bases from J; junction bases left unmatched: 24. Germline assignment: CDR1 SGHNT and CDR2 YENEEA. The CDR3 runs to 21 residues.

The chain couples TRBV11-2 to TRBJ2-7, with D perhaps TRBD1 (5 bases). The CDR3 sequence is 13 residues long. Trimming took off 8 bases at V and 0 bases at J, with 11 bases between the two ends. CDR1 and CDR2 from the germline V gene are SGHAT and FQNNGV. The CDR3 region has the DNA TGTGCCAGCGGGGCTGGAACCTCCTACGAGCAGTACTTC. It specifies CASGAGTSYEQYF.

V usage is TRBV12-3 or TRBV12-4 and J usage is TRBJ1-5; no reliable D call. The CDR3 has 14 residues. Trimming took off 2 bases at V and 3 bases at J, with 8 bases between the two ends. This chain's CDR3 is CASSLTGTNQPQHF. CDR3 bases: TGTGCCAGCAGTTTAACGGGTACCAATCAGCCCCAGCATTTT.

The sample holds a few counts of this clonotype. J is TRBJ2-5 and V is TRBV5-1, with TRBD2 matching 12 bases. With 2 bases clipped from V and 1 base from J, the junction kept 3 bases outside the gene matches. Germline V gives CDR1 SGHRS, CDR2 YFSETQ. The CDR3 totals 16 residues. The CDR3 region is CASSFRTSGTQETQYF. In DNA, the CDR3 is TGCGCCAGCAGCTTCAGGACTAGCGGGACCCAAGAGACCCAGTACTTC.

Comments on this clonotype: This could be a read error, since a much larger clone is one nucleotide away. The rearrangement joins TRBV20-1 to TRBJ2-1; D is unclear. V shed 4 bases and J shed 0 bases, with 13 bases lying between them. This CDR3 spans 15 amino acids. Germline CDR1 reads DFQATT; CDR2 reads SNEGSKA (reference sequence). CDR3 in amino acids: CSATGRLISYNEQFF. The DNA for the CDR3 is TGCAGTGCTACCGGGCGTCTCATCTCCTACAATGAGCAGTTCTTC.

This rearrangement joins TRBV7-3 to TRBJ1-1, with a possible D match to TRBD1 (5 bases). Trimming shortened V by 5 bases and J by 1 base, and 14 bases separated the two germline ends. The CDR3 loop spans 15 amino acids. Germline assignment: CDR1 SGHTA and CDR2 FQGTGA. The CDR3: CASSASGGANTEAFF. In DNA form, the CDR3 reads TGTGCCAGCAGCGCCTCGGGAGGGGCGAACACTGAAGCTTTCTTT.

This clonotype was observed a few times. The chain couples TRBV5-6 to TRBJ2-1; D possibly matches TRBD1 or TRBD2 (5 bases each). V lost 4 bases and J 0 bases, leaving 14 bases between the germline ends. CDR3 size: 16 residues. Germline CDR1 SGHDT, CDR2 YYEEEE. This CDR3 reads CASSPLWGSSYNEQFF. The CDR3 coding sequence is TGTGCCAGCAGCCCATTATGGGGGAGCTCCTACAATGAGCAGTTCTTC. The full variable domain, in which reference TRBV5-6 and TRBJ2-1 provide the parts outside the CDR3, is DAGVTQSPTHLIKTRGQQVTLRCSPKSGHDTVSWYQQALGQGPQFIFQYYEEEERQRGNFPDRFSGHQFPNYSSELNVNALLLGDSALYLCASSPLWGSSYNEQFFGPGTRLTVL.

As to this clonotype: The limits of the CDR3 on the DNA are not certain, so only TCRdb's listed CDR3 is given. The V gene is TRBV12-3 or TRBV12-4, the J gene TRBJ2-1; the D call TRBD1 from the table was never checked on the DNA. The CDR3 contains 16 residues when both ends are counted. This chain's CDR3 is CASSSSVGGQDNEQFF.

The CDR3 loop is CSVDPGQGANIQYF. For the CDR3, the DNA is TGCAGCGTCGATCCTGGACAGGGTGCTAACATTCAGTACTTC. V is TRBV29-1 and J is TRBJ2-4, with 8 nucleotides matching TRBD1. Trimming at V came to 6 bases and at J to 7 bases, leaving 11 bases not matched to a gene. Germline assignment: CDR1 SQVTM and CDR2 ANQGSEA. The CDR3 sequence is 14 residues long.

J is TRBJ2-3 and V is TRBV12-3 or TRBV12-4, with 12 bases identical to TRBD2. The CDR3 length is 16 residues. J gave up 6 bases and V 3 bases, and 7 bases lay outside the gene matches. In DNA, the CDR3 is TGTGCCAGCAGTTTGTGGACTAGCGGGAAAGAGGATACGCAGTATTTT. Its protein is CASSLWTSGKEDTQYF.

V and J are TRBV9 and TRBJ2-5; 9 nucleotides align to TRBD2. The trim removed 2 bases at V and 5 bases at J, leaving 4 bases unmatched. The CDR3 extends over 14 amino acids. Germline V gene lookup returns CDR1 SGDLS and CDR2 YYNGEE. CDR3: CASSVSGSVETQYF. The CDR3 DNA reads TGTGCCAGCAGCGTTAGCGGGAGTGTTGAGACCCAGTACTTC.

The chain has TRBV28 and TRBJ2-1, with 8 bases aligning to TRBD1. This CDR3 spans 14 amino acids. CDR1 is MDHEN and CDR2 is SYDVKM in the germline V gene. Unmatched junction bases numbered 7, after V lost 5 bases and J lost 7 bases. This chain's CDR3 is CASSPMTGVNEQFF. CDR3 nucleotide sequence: TGTGCCAGCAGTCCTATGACAGGGGTGAATGAGCAGTTCTTC.

Points on this clonotype: A read error may produce the germline difference seen at one junction end. The chain combines TRBV7-9 with TRBJ2-2; the D is unclear. CDR1 and CDR2 (germline): SEHNR, FQNEAQ (reference sequence). CDR3 length: 15 residues. The CDR3 DNA reads as TGTGCCAGCAGTCTACCGGGTCTGAACACCGCGGAGCTGTTTTTT. This codes for CASSLPGLNTAELFF. Combining the CDR3 with reference TRBV7-9 and TRBJ2-2 gives the whole variable domain DTGVSQNPRHKITKRGQNVTFRCDPISEHNRLYWYRQTLGQGPEFLTYFQNEAQLEKSRLLSDRFSAERPKGSFSTLEIQRTEQGDSAMYLCASSLPGLNTAELFFGEGSRLTVL.

This clonotype was counted ten times or more. The chain links TRBV7-6 to TRBJ2-7; D is unclear. The CDR3 is 13 amino acids. CDR1 is SGHVS and CDR2 is FNYEAQ in the germline V gene. The V end was cut by 1 base, the J end by 6 bases, with 10 bases between. The CDR3 bases are TGTGCCAGCAGCTTAGAGCGTTGGAGCGAGCAGTACTTC. Translated, it gives CASSLERWSEQYF.

In this sample, this clonotype turned up a few times. The CDR3 reads CASRTSRTGNTEAFF. The CDR3 DNA sequence: TGTGCCAGCAGAACTTCAAGGACAGGAAACACTGAAGCTTTCTTT. The rearrangement uses TRBV2 and TRBJ1-1, with 7 bases that match TRBD1. V shed 6 bases, J shed 2 bases, and the junction held 9 bases outside the gene matches. The germline V gene encodes CDR1 SNHLY and CDR2 FYNNEI. The CDR3 consists of 15 residues.

The rearrangement joins TRBV4-3 to TRBJ2-7; 11 bases agree with TRBD2. CDR3 length equals 15 residues. V was clipped by 4 bases and J by 5 bases; unmatched bases: 7. Germline V gives CDR1 LGHNA, CDR2 YSLEER. CDR3 protein: CASSPSLAGVNEQYF. CDR3 nucleotide sequence: TGCGCCAGCAGCCCGTCACTAGCGGGAGTAAACGAGCAGTACTTC.

This clonotype has more than one count but fewer than ten. J is TRBJ2-1 and V is TRBV13, with 15 bases matching TRBD2. The CDR3 has 18 residues. Germline V gene data show CDR1 as PRHDT and CDR2 as FYEKMQ (reference sequence). After removal of 5 bases from V and 4 bases from J, the junction contained 9 bases not matched to a gene. As DNA, the CDR3 is TGTGCCAGCAGCCCGGGACTAGCGGGAGGAAATTCGTACAATGAGCAGTTCTTC. It encodes CASSPGLAGGNSYNEQFF.

This clonotype was observed a handful of times. The rearrangement uses TRBV7-6 and TRBJ2-5; 15 positions match TRBD2. The CDR3 is 16 amino acids. Germline loops: CDR1 SGHVS, CDR2 FNYEAQ. Trimming removed 4 bases from V and 5 bases from J; junction bases left unmatched: 5. The CDR3 nucleotides read TGTGCCAGCAGCTCCGGACTAGCGGGGGGGCCGGAGACCCAGTACTTC. This encodes CASSSGLAGGPETQYF.